This TCR beta chain is from a study of cytomegalovirus exposure and HLA in healthy donors. Study information: It was reported in a later analysis that the same platform had been used for the 90 to 150 validation repertoires as for the 550 to 750 first-cohort repertoires. General study findings and limits: The study put under 200 TCR beta chains on its list as cytomegalovirus-associated. Most TCR sequences were seen very rarely across donors, but some public TCRs occurred in many. Confirmation was obtained in vitro that a few CMV-associated chains are specific for CMV antigens.

Profiled with immunoSEQ multiplex PCR; TCRdb holds only in-frame clones, not every one. Among 150,000 to 200,000 clones listed, 85% were seen once. With 3 bases clipped from V and 4 bases from J, the junction kept 10 bases outside the gene matches. This CDR3 region has 18 residues. Germline CDR1 and CDR2: MNHNS and SASEGT. On this clone itself: Its antigen is unknown.

Material: PBMCs. This receptor was taken from a man between 18 and 29 years old in good health and CMV-seropositive. The chain links TRBV6-1 to TRBJ1-6, with TRBD1 matching 9 bases. The CDR3 nucleotides are TGTGCCAGCAGTGATAGTAGGCGACAGGGGGGATATAATTCACCCCTCCACTTT. Encoded protein: CASSDSRRQGGYNSPLHF.